Sequencing of this T cell receptor beta chain was carried out in a study of T cells in Graves' hyperthyroidism and ophthalmopathy. Study findings and constraints: Most clonotypes expanded in the thyroid (above 0.001) were also present in blood.

This clonotype has at least ten counts. Its antigen is not known. The authors deemed Graves' hyperthyroidism stable absent ophthalmopathy progression within 18 months. Diagnosis rested on symptoms, serum thyroxine and TRAb, thyroid ultrasound, and orbital computed tomography. Amplified TCR beta CDR3 regions derived from RNA transcripts. When the TCR CDR3 underwent first-round RT-PCR, the HTBI primer set was used. From the multiplex PCR reads, TCRdb called clonotypes with MiXCR, one entry per CDR3 protein. The sample lists 500,000 to 750,000 distinct CDR3 sequences, 35% to 55% seen once, with roughly 7.7% in the top ten. The CDR3 length is 14 residues. Germline V gives CDR1 SGDLS, CDR2 YYNGEE. The ends were cut back, 1 base at V and 4 bases at J, with 9 bases in the middle.

This receptor was identified in a woman under 30 with Graves' hyperthyroidism. The rearrangement uses TRBV9 and TRBJ1-3; possibly TRBD1 for D (5 bases). Sequencing was done on a sample of peripheral blood or thyroid tissue (not recorded which). The CDR3 protein is CASSVSTEGNTIYF. The CDR3 DNA is TGTGCCAGCAGCGTATCGACAGAAGGAAACACCATATATTTT.